These 10 T cell receptor beta chains were sequenced from one sample in a study of T cells in Graves' hyperthyroidism and ophthalmopathy. TCR beta CDR3 regions were amplified from RNA. The HTBI primer set was used in a first-round RT-PCR of the TCR CDR3. TCRdb ran MiXCR on the multiplex PCR reads and lists one entry per CDR3 protein. This table has around 250,000 distinct CDR3 sequences, about 14% appearing once. Specimen: blood. The source of these receptors is a woman in her thirties or forties with Graves' hyperthyroidism that later progressed to Graves' ophthalmopathy.

The chain recombines TRBV5-1 with TRBJ2-1; no clear D gene. Trimming took off 7 bases at V and 3 bases at J, with 17 bases between the two ends. Germline V gene lookup returns CDR1 SGHRS and CDR2 YFSETQ. This CDR3 is built from 15 residues. Written as DNA, the CDR3 is TGCGCCAGCTCCCTTTGGACCCGACTCTACAATGAGCAGTTCTTC. This encodes CASSLWTRLYNEQFF.

The chain couples TRBV7-3 to TRBJ2-1; D unresolved. Trimming pared 5 bases from V and 0 bases from J, leaving 8 bases between. Per the germline V gene, CDR1 is SGHTA and CDR2 is FQGTGA. CDR3 length: 14 amino acids. CDR3 sequence (DNA): TGTGCCAGCAGCCCCGGGCCCTCCTACAATGAGCAGTTCTTC. This gives the protein CASSPGPSYNEQFF.

This clonotype has at least ten counts. This rearrangement joins TRBV4-1 to TRBJ1-5; D is unresolved. This CDR3 has 13 residues. Germline CDR1 reads MGHRA; CDR2 reads YSYEKL. V lost 0 bases to trimming and J lost 4 bases, with 4 bases between them. The CDR3 nucleotides are TGCGCCAGCAGCCAAGATATGAATCAGCCCCAGCATTTT. Residues: CASSQDMNQPQHF.

This clonotype was observed at least ten times. This chain uses TRBV6-5 with TRBJ2-7; 7 bases are a match to TRBD1. The junction had 18 bases not matched to a gene; V was cut back by 2 bases and J by 2 bases. The length of the CDR3 is 19 residues. Germline V gene sequence: CDR1 MNHEY, CDR2 SVGAGI. The CDR3 DNA reads TGTGCCAGCAGTTACCTGAGAGGGGGCGTATTAGCCGATACCTACGAGCAGTACTTC. It translates to CASSYLRGGVLADTYEQYF.

This clonotype has at least ten counts. The rearrangement joins TRBV6-1 to TRBJ2-5, with D possibly being TRBD1 (6 bases). Trimming stripped 5 bases from V and 3 bases from J, with 10 bases between. The length of the CDR3 is 13 residues. CDR1 is MNHNS and CDR2 is SASEGT in the germline V gene. The CDR3, as DNA: TGTGCCAGCAGTAGACAGGCGAAAGAGACCCAGTACTTC. The encoded protein is CASSRQAKETQYF.

This clonotype was detected only a few times. Given the absence of the conserved phenylalanine or tryptophan at the CDR3 end, a read error is likely. This sequence joins TRBV12-3 or TRBV12-4 and TRBJ1-5, with TRBD1 matching 10 bases. The CDR3 contains 19 residues. With 5 bases clipped from V and 6 bases from J, the junction kept 19 bases outside the gene matches. CDR3 sequence reads: CASSTGQGKPVSTPQPQHL. The CDR3 DNA sequence: TGTGCCAGCAGTACGGGACAGGGGAAACCGGTCAGCACGCCTCAGCCCCAGCATCTT.

The sample holds many counts of this clonotype. This chain links TRBV20-1 with TRBJ2-7; D gene ambiguous. Germline CDR1 reads DFQATT; CDR2 reads SNEGSKA (reference sequence). V was shortened by 6 bases and J by 4 bases, with 19 bases between the two germline ends. The CDR3 is 14 residues long. The CDR3 DNA is TGCAGTGCGGCCCCTCCCCTGGAGCCTTACGAGCAGTACTTC. It translates to CSAAPPLEPYEQYF.

This clonotype was counted ten times or more. The chain combines TRBV30 with TRBJ1-6, with 8 bases fitting TRBD1. Germline trimming cut 0 bases from V and 9 bases from J; bases unmatched to any gene: 4. Germline loops: CDR1 GTSNPN, CDR2 SVGIG (reference sequence). The CDR3 runs to 14 residues. CDR3 DNA sequence: TGTGCCTGGAGTGTACTTGACAGGGGTTCACCCCTCCACTTT. Protein: CAWSVLDRGSPLHF.

This clonotype was found many times. V is TRBV2 and J is TRBJ2-7; 9 bases agree with TRBD1. V lost 4 bases and J lost 7; bases outside the gene matches: 5. Germline CDR1 is SNHLY and CDR2 is FYNNEI. The CDR3 consists of 13 residues. This chain's CDR3 is CASSGDRVWEQYF. The CDR3 DNA is TGTGCCAGCAGTGGGGACAGGGTGTGGGAGCAGTACTTC. The variable domain in full, with the rest retrieved from reference TRBV2 and TRBJ2-7, is EPEVTQTPSHQVTQMGQEVILRCVPISNHLYFYWYRQILGQKVEFLVSFYNNEISEKSEIFDDQFSVERPDGSNFTLKIRSTKLEDSAMYFCASSGDRVWEQYFGPGTRLTVT.

This clonotype has ten or more counts. The rearrangement uses TRBV6-1 and TRBJ1-1, with D perhaps matching TRBD1 (5 bases). V was shortened by 6 bases and J by 11 bases, with 19 bases between the two germline ends. The CDR3 is made up of 13 amino acids. In germline, CDR1 is MNHNS, CDR2 SASEGT. Here the CDR3 reads CASSPPGPLRAFF. CDR3 nucleotides: TGTGCCAGCAGCCCGCCGGGACCCTTGAGGGCTTTCTTT.